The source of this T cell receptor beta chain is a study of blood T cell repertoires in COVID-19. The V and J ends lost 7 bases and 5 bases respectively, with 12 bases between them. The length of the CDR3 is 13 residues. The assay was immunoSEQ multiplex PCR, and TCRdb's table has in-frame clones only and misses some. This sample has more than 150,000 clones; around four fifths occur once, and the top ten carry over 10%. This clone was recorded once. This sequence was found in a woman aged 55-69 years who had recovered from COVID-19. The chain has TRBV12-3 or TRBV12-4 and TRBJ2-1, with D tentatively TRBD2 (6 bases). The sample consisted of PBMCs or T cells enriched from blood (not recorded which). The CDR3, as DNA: TGTGCCAGCAAGCGGGCACCCAACAATGAGCAGTTCTTC. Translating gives CASKRAPNNEQFF.